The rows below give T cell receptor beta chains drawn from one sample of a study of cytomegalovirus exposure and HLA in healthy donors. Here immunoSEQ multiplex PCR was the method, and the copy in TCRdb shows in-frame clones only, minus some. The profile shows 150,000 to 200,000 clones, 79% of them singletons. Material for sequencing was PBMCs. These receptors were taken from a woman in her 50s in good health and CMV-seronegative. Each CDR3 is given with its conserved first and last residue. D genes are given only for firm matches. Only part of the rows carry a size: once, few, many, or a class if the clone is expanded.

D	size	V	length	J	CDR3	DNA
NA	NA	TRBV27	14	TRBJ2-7	CASSSRVSTGQQYF	TGTGCCAGCAGTTCCCGGGTCTCGACTGGCCAGCAGTACTTC
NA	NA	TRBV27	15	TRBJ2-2	CASALGGGETGELFF	TGTGCCAGCGCCCTCGGAGGGGGCGAAACCGGGGAGCTGTTTTTT
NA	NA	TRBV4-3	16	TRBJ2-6	CASSQDSSAGANVLTF	TGCGCCAGCAGCCAAGATTCCAGCGCTGGGGCCAACGTCCTGACTTTC
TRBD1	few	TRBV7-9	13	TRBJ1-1	CASSPGTAIEAFF	TGTGCCAGCAGCCCCGGGACAGCCATTGAAGCTTTCTTT
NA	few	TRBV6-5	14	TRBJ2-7	CASSPGSISYEQYF	TGTGCCAGCAGTCCGGGATCAATCTCCTACGAGCAGTACTTC
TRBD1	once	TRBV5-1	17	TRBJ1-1	CASSPRSSTGDNYEAFF	TGCGCCAGCAGCCCCCGGTCCTCGACAGGGGATAATTATGAAGCTTTCTTT
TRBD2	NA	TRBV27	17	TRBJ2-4	CASPAASGGVAKNIQYF	TGTGCCAGCCCCGCGGCTAGCGGGGGAGTAGCCAAAAACATTCAGTACTTC
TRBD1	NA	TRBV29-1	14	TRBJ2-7	CSVGDRAASREQYF	TGCAGCGTGGGGGACAGGGCCGCGTCTCGGGAGCAGTACTTC
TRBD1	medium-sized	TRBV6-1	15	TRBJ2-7	CASSDGGQGYYEQYF	TGTGCCAGCAGTGATGGGGGACAGGGGTACTACGAGCAGTACTTC
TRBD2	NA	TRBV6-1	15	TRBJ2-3	CASSGGLAGPDTQYF	TGTGCCAGCAGCGGGGGACTAGCGGGACCAGATACGCAGTATTTT
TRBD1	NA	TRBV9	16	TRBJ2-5	CASSVGDRGGQETQYF	TGTGCCAGCAGCGTGGGGGACAGGGGGGGGCAAGAGACCCAGTACTTC
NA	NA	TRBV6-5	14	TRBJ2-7	CASTPGARGYEQYF	TGTGCCAGCACCCCCGGCGCCAGGGGCTACGAGCAGTACTTC
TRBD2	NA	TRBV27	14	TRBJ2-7	CASRKSGSRYEQYF	TGTGCCAGCAGAAAAAGCGGGAGTAGGTACGAGCAGTACTTC
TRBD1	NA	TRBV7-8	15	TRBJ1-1	CASSSWTGRNTEAFF	TGTGCCAGCAGCTCCTGGACAGGGAGGAACACTGAAGCTTTCTTT
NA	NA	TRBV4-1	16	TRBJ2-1	CASSQVPGSSYNEQLF	TGCGCCAGCAGCCAAGTTCCGGGGAGCTCCTACAATGAGCAGCTCTTC
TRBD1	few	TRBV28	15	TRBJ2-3	CASSGRDRGPDTQYF	TGTGCCAGCAGCGGCCGGGACAGGGGACCAGATACGCAGTATTTT
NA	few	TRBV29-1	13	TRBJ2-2	CSVNDWNTGELFF	TGCAGCGTTAACGACTGGAACACCGGGGAGCTGTTTTTT
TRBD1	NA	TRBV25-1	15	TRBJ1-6	CASSDPKGAGSPLHF	TGTGCCAGCAGTGATCCCAAGGGGGCAGGTTCACCCCTCCACTTT
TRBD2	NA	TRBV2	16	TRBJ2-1	CASSPSGRGSYNEQFF	TGTGCCAGCAGCCCGAGCGGGAGAGGCTCCTACAATGAGCAGTTCTTC
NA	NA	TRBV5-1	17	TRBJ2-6	CASSLQGPSSGANVLTF	TGCGCCAGCAGCCTACAAGGTCCTAGCTCTGGGGCCAACGTCCTGACTTTC
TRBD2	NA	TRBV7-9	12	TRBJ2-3	CASHYSGDTQYF	TGTGCCAGCCACTATAGCGGGGATACGCAGTATTTT
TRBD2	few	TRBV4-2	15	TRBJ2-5	CASSVGTSAQETQYF	TGTGCCAGCAGCGTCGGGACTAGCGCTCAAGAGACCCAGTACTTC
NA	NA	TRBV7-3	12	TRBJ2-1	CASSLTYGEQFF	TGTGCCAGCAGCTTAACCTACGGGGAGCAGTTCTTC
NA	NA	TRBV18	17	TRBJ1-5	CASSPSFKDYSNQPQHF	TGTGCCAGCTCACCCTCATTTAAGGACTATAGCAATCAGCCCCAGCATTTT
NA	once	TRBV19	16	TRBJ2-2	CASSENRVANTGELFF	TGTGCCAGTAGTGAAAACAGGGTCGCGAACACCGGGGAGCTGTTTTTT
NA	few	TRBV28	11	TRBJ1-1	CASSLGSGAFF	TGTGCCAGCAGTTTAGGAAGCGGTGCTTTCTTT
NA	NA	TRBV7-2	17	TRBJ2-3	CASSLWAGFKSTDTQYF	TGTGCCAGCAGCTTATGGGCGGGGTTCAAAAGCACAGATACGCAGTATTTT
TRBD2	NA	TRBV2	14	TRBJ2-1	CAGKSGSGYNEQFF	TGTGCCGGAAAAAGCGGGAGCGGATACAATGAGCAGTTCTTC
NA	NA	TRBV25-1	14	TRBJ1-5	CASSDSSYNQPQHF	TGTGCCAGCAGTGATAGCAGTTACAATCAGCCCCAGCATTTT
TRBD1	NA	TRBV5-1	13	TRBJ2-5	CASSSGQGETQYF	TGCGCCAGCAGCTCAGGACAGGGAGAGACCCAGTACTTC
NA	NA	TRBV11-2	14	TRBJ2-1	CASSLEARNGEQFF	TGTGCCAGCAGCTTAGAGGCCAGGAACGGTGAGCAGTTCTTC
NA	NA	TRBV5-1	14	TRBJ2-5	CASSLGRGQETQYF	TGCGCCAGCAGCTTGGGCAGGGGCCAAGAGACCCAGTACTTC
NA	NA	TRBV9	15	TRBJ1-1	CASSVGAGKNTEAFF	TGTGCCAGCAGCGTAGGGGCAGGAAAAAACACTGAAGCTTTCTTT
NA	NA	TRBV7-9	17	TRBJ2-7	CASSPGGVGAPTYEQYF	TGTGCCAGCAGTCCGGGTGGTGTGGGAGCTCCCACCTACGAGCAGTACTTC
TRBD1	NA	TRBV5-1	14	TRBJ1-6	CASSWETGDSPLHF	TGCGCCAGCAGCTGGGAGACAGGGGATTCACCCCTCCACTTT
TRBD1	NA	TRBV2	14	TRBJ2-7	CASRMTGNQGEQYF	TGTGCCAGCAGGATGACAGGGAATCAGGGCGAGCAGTACTTC
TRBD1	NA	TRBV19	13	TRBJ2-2	CASGTVITGELFF	TGTGCCAGCGGGACAGTTATCACCGGGGAGCTGTTTTTT
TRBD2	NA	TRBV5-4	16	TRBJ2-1	CASSLATSGSKNEQFF	TGTGCCAGCAGCTTGGCCACTAGCGGGAGTAAGAATGAGCAGTTCTTC
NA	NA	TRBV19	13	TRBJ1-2	CASSNRQGNGYTF	TGTGCCAGTAGTAATCGCCAGGGAAATGGCTACACCTTC
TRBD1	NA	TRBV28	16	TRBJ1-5	CASSEPTGVGNQPQHF	TGTGCCAGCAGCGAACCGACAGGGGTAGGCAATCAGCCCCAGCATTTT
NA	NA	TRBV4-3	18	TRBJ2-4	CASSQKMGGLATKNIQYF	TGCGCCAGCAGCCAAAAAATGGGGGGTTTAGCGACCAAAAACATTCAGTACTTC
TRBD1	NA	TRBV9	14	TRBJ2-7	CASSVAVGGGEQYF	TGTGCCAGCAGCGTAGCCGTAGGGGGCGGCGAGCAGTACTTC
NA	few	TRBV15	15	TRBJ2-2	CATSIDSLLTGELFF	TGTGCCACCAGTATAGACAGCTTACTCACCGGGGAGCTGTTTTTT
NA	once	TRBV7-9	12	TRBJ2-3	CASSFGTDTQYF	TGTGCCAGCAGCTTCGGCACAGATACGCAGTATTTT
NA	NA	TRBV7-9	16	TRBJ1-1	CASSFSLQFRDTEAFF	TGTGCCAGCAGCTTTTCTCTGCAGTTTCGGGACACTGAAGCTTTCTTT
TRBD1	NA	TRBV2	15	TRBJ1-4	CASSRSGTGNEKLFF	TGTGCCAGCAGCCGATCCGGGACAGGGAATGAAAAACTGTTTTTT